This T cell receptor (beta chain) emerged from a study of cytomegalovirus exposure and HLA in healthy donors. Primers for the PCR totalled 60 Vbeta and 13 Jbeta. Sequencing was performed with immunoSEQ multiplex PCR; in TCRdb, only in-frame clones are kept and a portion is missing. The sample lists 130,000 to 150,000 clones; roughly 80% were seen once. This CDR3 region has 17 residues. Germline V gives CDR1 SGHAT, CDR2 FQNNGV. Trimming took 5 bases from V and 0 from J, leaving 19 bases between them. The sequence came from a woman aged 25 to 39 in good health and CMV-seronegative. The sequenced sample consisted of PBMCs. The genes are TRBV11-2 and TRBJ1-1; D gene ambiguous. In DNA form, the CDR3 reads TGTGCCAGCAGCCTATTAGGTCGGGTAAGCATGAACACTGAAGCTTTCTTT. It specifies CASSLLGRVSMNTEAFF.